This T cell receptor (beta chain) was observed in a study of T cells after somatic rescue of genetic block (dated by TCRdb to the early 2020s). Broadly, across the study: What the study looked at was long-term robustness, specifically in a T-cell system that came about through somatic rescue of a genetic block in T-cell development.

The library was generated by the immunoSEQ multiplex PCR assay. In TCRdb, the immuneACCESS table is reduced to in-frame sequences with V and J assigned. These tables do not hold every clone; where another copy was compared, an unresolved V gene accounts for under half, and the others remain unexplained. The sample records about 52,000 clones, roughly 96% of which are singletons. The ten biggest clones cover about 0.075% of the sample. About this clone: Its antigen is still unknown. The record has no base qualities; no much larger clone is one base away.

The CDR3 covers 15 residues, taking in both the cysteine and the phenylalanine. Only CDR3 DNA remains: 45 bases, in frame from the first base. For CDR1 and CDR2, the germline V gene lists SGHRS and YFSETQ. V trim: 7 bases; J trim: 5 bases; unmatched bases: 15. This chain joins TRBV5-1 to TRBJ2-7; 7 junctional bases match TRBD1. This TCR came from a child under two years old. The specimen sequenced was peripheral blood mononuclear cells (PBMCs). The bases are TGCGCCAGCCGATCCCAAACAGGGGACGCCAACGAGCAGTACTTC. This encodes CASRSQTGDANEQYF.